These 19 T cell receptor beta chains were all obtained from the same sample, sequenced in a study of PD-1 blockade in classical Hodgkin lymphoma. TCRdb's table, derived via immunoSEQ multiplex PCR, lists solely in-frame clones and lacks some. The sample comprises 90,000 or so clones, 80% to 95% of which are singletons, and about 2.7% rests with the top ten. Every single patient, without exception, relapsed after autologous stem cell transplantation, and brentuximab vedotin exposure varied. The material was peripheral blood mononuclear cells (PBMCs), obtained before the second cycle of nivolumab. All receptors derive from a human donor with classical Hodgkin lymphoma.

The V gene is TRBV7-9, the J gene TRBJ2-5; 11 bases are a match to TRBD2. The CDR3 sequence is 19 residues long. After removal of 0 bases from V and 3 bases from J, the junction contained 12 bases not matched to a gene. CDR1 and CDR2 (germline): SEHNR, FQNEAQ (reference sequence). The CDR3 coding sequence is TGTGCCAGCAGCTTAGCGACTCTAGCGGGAGGAGAGGCGAAAGAGACCCAGTACTTC. Amino acid sequence: CASSLATLAGGEAKETQYF.

The V gene is TRBV6-5, the J gene TRBJ1-5, with a tentative D call TRBD1 (6 bases). CDR1 is MNHEY, CDR2 SVGAGI, per germline. The CDR3 runs to 15 residues. V was pared by 2 bases and J by 2 bases, with 10 bases between. CDR3 DNA: TGTGCCAGCAGTTACAACAGGGCCGGCAATCAGCCCCAGCATTTT. Protein product: CASSYNRAGNQPQHF.

J is TRBJ1-5 and V is TRBV6-6; D is undetermined. Germline assignment: CDR1 MNHNY and CDR2 SVGAGI (reference sequence). The CDR3 has 16 residues. V shed 0 bases and J shed 0 bases, with 9 bases lying between them. CDR3 region: CASSYSPGHSNQPQHF. The CDR3, as DNA: TGTGCCAGCAGTTACTCTCCCGGTCATAGCAATCAGCCCCAGCATTTT.

The chain uses TRBV28 and TRBJ2-5; TRBD2 matches 7 bases. There are 12 residues in the CDR3. Germline V gene data show CDR1 as MDHEN and CDR2 as SYDVKM. V lost 7 bases and J lost 2; bases outside the gene matches: 1. The chain's CDR3 is CASNSGQETQYF. The CDR3 DNA follows: TGTGCCAGCAATAGCGGGCAAGAGACCCAGTACTTC.

About this clone itself: In the same sample, other DNA sequences code for this CDR3. The gene calls are TRBV9 and TRBJ2-1; 7 nucleotides match TRBD2. Germline V lookup: CDR1 SGDLS, CDR2 YYNGEE. V was clipped by 3 bases and J by 0 bases; unmatched bases: 3. This CDR3 is 15 amino acids long. DNA for the CDR3: TGTGCCAGCAGCGCTAGCGGCAGCTCCTACAATGAGCAGTTCTTC. This translates into CASSASGSSYNEQFF. The full variable domain, completed using reference TRBV9 and TRBJ2-1, is DSGVTQTPKHLITATGQRVTLRCSPRSGDLSVYWYQQSLDQGLQFLIQYYNGEERAKGNILERFSAQQFPDLHSELNLSSLELGDSALYFCASSASGSSYNEQFFGPGTRLTVL.

The CDR3 nucleotides are TGTGCCTGGAGTGCCGGGACAGGGGCCTACGATACGCAGTATTTT. Its translation is CAWSAGTGAYDTQYF. V usage is TRBV30 and J usage is TRBJ2-3; TRBD1 agrees at 10 bases. V shed 1 base, J shed 6 bases, and the junction held 7 bases outside the gene matches. This CDR3 has 15 residues. Germline values: CDR1 GTSNPN, CDR2 SVGIG (reference sequence).

The J gene is TRBJ2-7, the V gene TRBV2; D is ambiguous. The V and J ends lost 8 bases and 3 bases respectively, with 5 bases between them. The CDR3 contains 10 residues. The germline CDR1 and CDR2 sequences are SNHLY and FYNNEI. The CDR3 bases are TGTGCCAGCGCAGGCTACGAGCAGTACTTC. It is translated as CASAGYEQYF.

This chain connects TRBV11-1 to TRBJ2-7, with 8 bases identical to TRBD1. Germline V gene data show CDR1 as SGHAT and CDR2 as FQDESV (reference sequence). The CDR3 is 17 amino acids. V shed 3 bases, J shed 3 bases, and the junction held 13 bases outside the gene matches. The DNA of the CDR3 is TGTGCCAGCAGCTTGGGGTACGGGACAGGACCCAACTACGAGCAGTACTTC. Translated, it gives CASSLGYGTGPNYEQYF.

The chain recombines TRBV27 with TRBJ2-3; D assignment may be TRBD1 or TRBD2 (5 bases each). CDR1 is MNHEY and CDR2 is SMNVEV in the germline V gene (reference sequence). This CDR3 spans 14 amino acids. Trimming took 2 bases from V and 6 from J, leaving 12 bases between them. CDR3 residues: CASSLGGAYDTQYF. The CDR3 region has the DNA TGTGCCAGCAGTTTAGGGGGAGCCTACGATACGCAGTATTTT.

This clone was seen only once. The gene calls are TRBV11-3 and TRBJ2-7, with D possibly matching TRBD1 (6 bases). This CDR3 has 15 amino acids. The germline V and J ends were trimmed by 6 bases and 2 bases, with 17 bases remaining between them. From germline, CDR1 is SGHNT and CDR2 YENEEA. CDR3 in amino acids: CASRRVARGPYEQYF. CDR3 nucleotides: TGTGCCAGCAGACGGGTGGCCAGGGGCCCCTACGAGCAGTACTTC.

The chain has TRBV27 and TRBJ2-1; 11 bases are shared with TRBD2. V lost 5 bases, J lost 0 bases, and 12 bases stayed unmatched. Germline values: CDR1 MNHEY, CDR2 SMNVEV (reference sequence). This CDR3 region has 19 residues. The CDR3 loop reads CASSTTSGSLLSSYNEQFF. As DNA, the CDR3 is TGTGCCAGCAGTACCACTAGCGGGAGTCTTTTGAGCTCCTACAATGAGCAGTTCTTC.

The V gene is TRBV25-1, the J gene TRBJ1-4; no reliable D call. Germline V gene sequence: CDR1 MGHDK, CDR2 SYGVNS. This CDR3 contains 13 residues. Deletions cut 3 bases from V and 4 bases from J, with 6 bases between. CDR3 sequence (DNA): TGTGCCAGCAGTGATGCGCTTAATGAAAAACTGTTTTTT. As protein: CASSDALNEKLFF.

The chain employs TRBV4-1 and TRBJ2-7, with a weak D call TRBD2 (6 bases). Germline CDR1 and CDR2: MGHRA and YSYEKL. Trimming pared 4 bases from V and 1 base from J, leaving 8 bases between. There are 13 residues in the CDR3. The CDR3 loop reads CASSPAGSYEQYF. CDR3 in DNA: TGCGCCAGCAGCCCGGCGGGGTCCTACGAGCAGTACTTC.

The chain employs TRBV2 and TRBJ2-3; 12 positions match TRBD2. V shed 3 bases, J shed 7 bases, and the junction held 20 bases outside the gene matches. Germline values: CDR1 SNHLY, CDR2 FYNNEI. This CDR3 is built from 20 residues. The CDR3 sequence: CASSDGFLAGGPGSPYTQYF. The CDR3 bases are TGTGCCAGCAGTGATGGATTCCTAGCGGGAGGGCCGGGCTCTCCCTATACGCAGTATTTT.

V usage is TRBV27 and J usage is TRBJ2-1; D not resolved. The germline V gene encodes CDR1 MNHEY and CDR2 SMNVEV (reference sequence). The CDR3 runs 14 residues. The V end lost 0 bases, the J end lost 8 bases, and 11 bases lay between the germline ends. CDR3 loop: CASSLSPPWDEQFF. CDR3 sequence (DNA): TGTGCCAGCAGTTTATCTCCTCCTTGGGATGAGCAGTTCTTC.

This clone came up once. The J gene is TRBJ2-7, the V gene TRBV6-1; 9 bases align to TRBD1. The CDR3 runs 13 residues. With 9 bases clipped from V and 7 bases from J, the junction kept 10 bases outside the gene matches. Germline V gene lookup returns CDR1 MNHNS and CDR2 SASEGT. The CDR3 is CASKKQGAGEQYF. As DNA, the CDR3 is TGTGCCAGTAAGAAACAGGGGGCAGGGGAGCAGTACTTC.

The rearrangement links TRBV7-3 to TRBJ1-1; maybe TRBD1 (5 bases). The germline gives CDR1 SGHTA, CDR2 FQGTGA. The CDR3 has 15 residues. Trimming pared 2 bases from V and 1 base from J, leaving 11 bases between. CDR3 nucleotides: TGTGCCAGCAGCTTACAGGGTAGGGGGAACACTGAAGCTTTCTTT. Translating gives CASSLQGRGNTEAFF.

The chain links TRBV7-6 to TRBJ1-1; the D gene is possibly TRBD1 (6 bases). The CDR3 extends over 15 amino acids. V lost 5 bases to trimming and J lost 2 bases, with 15 bases between them. Germline values: CDR1 SGHVS, CDR2 FNYEAQ. CDR3 in DNA: TGTGCCAGCAGCGCGACAGGCTATGAAAACACTGAAGCTTTCTTT. Amino acids: CASSATGYENTEAFF.

This chain links TRBV12-1 with TRBJ1-1; the table's D call, TRBD1, has no DNA check behind it. TRBV12-1 counts as a pseudogene. The CDR3 totals 14 residues. CDR3 sequence reads: CASSFGPENTEAFF. In DNA, the CDR3 is TGTGCCAGCAGCTTTGGTCCAGAGAACACTGAAGCTTTCTTT.